These 10 T cell receptor beta chains share one sample of origin, sequenced in a study of T-cell memory formation after mild COVID-19. TCRdb reprocessed the 5' RACE reads via MiXCR and lists one record per CDR3 protein. Of 260,000 or so distinct CDR3 sequences listed, over 15% are singletons. The specimen sequenced was PBMCs or a T cell subset sorted from them (not recorded which). The source of these receptors is a man aged 18-30 years who had mild COVID-19 (a few samples of this study predate the infection). Cell type and time point are not known.

This sequence joins TRBV20-1 and TRBJ2-1; TRBD1 aligns across 7 bases. This CDR3 has 14 residues. Losses at the gene ends were 4 bases for V and 2 bases for J; bases not matched to a gene: 5. The germline CDR1 and CDR2 sequences are DFQATT and SNEGSKA (reference sequence). CDR3 residues: CSATATGPYNEQFF. The CDR3 DNA follows: TGCAGTGCTACCGCGACAGGGCCCTACAATGAGCAGTTCTTC.

The chain has TRBV5-1 and TRBJ1-6, with D uncertain. The germline V gene encodes CDR1 SGHRS and CDR2 YFSETQ. V was shortened by 5 bases and J by 0 bases, with 12 bases between the two germline ends. This CDR3 is built from 16 residues. The CDR3 DNA reads TGCGCCAGCAGACCAACGCTAGGCTCCTATAATTCACCCCTCCACTTT. Translating gives CASRPTLGSYNSPLHF.

This clonotype was recorded a few times. The chain is built from TRBV29-1 and TRBJ2-5; TRBD1 aligns across 8 bases. The CDR3 has 13 amino acids. Unmatched junction bases numbered 3, after V lost 5 bases and J lost 1 base. Germline CDR1 reads SQVTM; CDR2 reads ANQGSEA. This CDR3 reads CSVTGTGQETQYF. The CDR3 nucleotides read TGCAGCGTTACCGGGACAGGCCAAGAGACCCAGTACTTC.

There are a few counts of this clonotype. The chain is built from TRBV7-2 and TRBJ1-3; no reliable D call. The CDR3 is 15 amino acids. Germline loops: CDR1 SGHTA, CDR2 FQGNSA. Trimming removed 2 bases at V and 0 bases at J, with 8 bases between. As DNA, the CDR3 is TGTGCCAGCAGCTTACCGGGGTTCTCTGGAAACACCATATATTTT. The encoded protein is CASSLPGFSGNTIYF. Full variable domain (remainder filled in from reference TRBV7-2 and TRBJ1-3): GAGVSQSPSNKVTEKGKDVELRCDPISGHTALYWYRQSLGQGLEFLIYFQGNSAPDKSGLPSDRFSAERTGGSVSTLTIQRTQQEDSAVYLCASSLPGFSGNTIYFGEGSWLTVV.

The chain uses TRBV2 and TRBJ2-5; weak D call: TRBD2 (5 bases). V lost 0 bases and J lost 1, with 9 bases in between. The CDR3 totals 15 residues. Germline V lookup: CDR1 SNHLY, CDR2 FYNNEI. The CDR3: CASSEATRGQETQYF. CDR3 in DNA: TGTGCCAGCAGTGAAGCCACTAGAGGCCAAGAGACCCAGTACTTC.

This clonotype was seen a few times. The chain joins TRBV4-3 to TRBJ1-1; tentatively, D is TRBD1 (6 bases). V was trimmed by 6 bases and J by 1 base, leaving 9 bases between them. CDR3 length equals 13 residues. Germline-derived CDR1 and CDR2 are LGHNA and YSLEER. The CDR3 protein is CASRLDRNTEAFF. The CDR3 coding sequence is TGCGCCAGCAGACTGGACAGGAACACTGAAGCTTTCTTT.

This clonotype was picked up one time. This chain joins TRBV5-1 and TRBJ1-5; 9 bases fit TRBD1. After removal of 4 bases from V and 5 bases from J, the junction contained 7 bases not matched to a gene. CDR3 length: 15 amino acids. CDR1 and CDR2 (germline): SGHRS, YFSETQ. In nucleotides, the CDR3 is TGCGCCAGCAGCCCCTGGACAGGGGCACATCAGCCCCAGCATTTT. Its protein product is CASSPWTGAHQPQHF.

This clonotype was counted only a few times. V and J are TRBV27 and TRBJ2-1; unclear D gene. V gave up 8 bases and J gave up 9 bases, with 17 bases separating them. Germline V lookup: CDR1 MNHEY, CDR2 SMNVEV (reference sequence). The CDR3 extends over 13 amino acids. For the CDR3, the DNA is TGTGCCAGCGGTCGGACCCGCTTATCTGAGCAGTTCTTC. This sequence encodes CASGRTRLSEQFF.

This sequence joins TRBV30 and TRBJ2-7; 9 bases align to TRBD2. The ends lost 2 bases at V and 7 bases at J; junction bases unmatched: 21. This CDR3 has 18 residues. Germline V gene lookup returns CDR1 GTSNPN and CDR2 SVGIG (reference sequence). CDR3 amino acids: CAWSPQTFSGGTREEQYV. In DNA, the CDR3 is TGTGCCTGGAGTCCACAAACCTTTAGCGGGGGAACCCGGGAGGAGCAGTACGTC.

This clonotype occurred a few times. CDR3 nucleotides: TGTGCCAGCAGCCTCCGACAGAGCACGACCTACGAGCAGTACTTC. Its protein product is CASSLRQSTTYEQYF. The chain uses TRBV3-1 and TRBJ2-7; perhaps TRBD1 as D (5 bases). The CDR3 runs 15 residues. Germline lookup yields CDR1 LGHDT and CDR2 YNNKEL (reference sequence). Trimming pared 4 bases from V and 2 bases from J, leaving 15 bases between.